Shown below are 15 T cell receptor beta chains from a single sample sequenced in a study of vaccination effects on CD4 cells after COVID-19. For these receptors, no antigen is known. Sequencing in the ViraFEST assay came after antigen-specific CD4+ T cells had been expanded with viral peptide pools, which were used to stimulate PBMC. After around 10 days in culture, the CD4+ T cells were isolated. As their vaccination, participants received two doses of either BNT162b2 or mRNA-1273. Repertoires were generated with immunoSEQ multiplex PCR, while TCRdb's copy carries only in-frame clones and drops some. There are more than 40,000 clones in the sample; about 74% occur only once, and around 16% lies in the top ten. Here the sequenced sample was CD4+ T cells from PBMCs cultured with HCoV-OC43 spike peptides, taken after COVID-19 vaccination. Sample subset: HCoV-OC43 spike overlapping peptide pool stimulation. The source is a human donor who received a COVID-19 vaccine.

CDR3 region: CASSQGGQAMKAQYF. The DNA of the CDR3 is TGTGCCAGCAGCCAAGGAGGGCAGGCCATGAAGGCGCAGTACTTC. The genes are TRBV5-6 and TRBJ2-7, with D tentatively TRBD2 (6 bases). CDR3 length: 15 amino acids. Germline loops: CDR1 SGHDT, CDR2 YYEEEE. The V end lost 4 bases, the J end lost 9 bases, and 23 bases lay between the germline ends.

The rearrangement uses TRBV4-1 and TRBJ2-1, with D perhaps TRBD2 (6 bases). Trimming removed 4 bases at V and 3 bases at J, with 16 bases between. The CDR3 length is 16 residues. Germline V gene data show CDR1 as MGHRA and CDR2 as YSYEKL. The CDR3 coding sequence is TGCGCCAGCAGCCTAAAATTGGGGGACTTCTACAATGAGCAGTTCTTC. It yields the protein CASSLKLGDFYNEQFF.

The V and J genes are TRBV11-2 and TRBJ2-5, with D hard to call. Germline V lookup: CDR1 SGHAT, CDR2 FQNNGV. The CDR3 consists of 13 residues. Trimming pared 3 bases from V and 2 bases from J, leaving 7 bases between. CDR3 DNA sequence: TGTGCCAGCAGCTTCGGGTTACAAGAGACCCAGTACTTC. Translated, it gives CASSFGLQETQYF. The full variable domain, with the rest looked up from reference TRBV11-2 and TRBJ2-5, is EAGVAQSPRYKIIEKRQSVAFWCNPISGHATLYWYQQILGQGPKLLIQFQNNGVVDDSQLPKDRFSAERLKGVDSTLKIQPAKLEDSAVYLCASSFGLQETQYFGPGTRLLVL.

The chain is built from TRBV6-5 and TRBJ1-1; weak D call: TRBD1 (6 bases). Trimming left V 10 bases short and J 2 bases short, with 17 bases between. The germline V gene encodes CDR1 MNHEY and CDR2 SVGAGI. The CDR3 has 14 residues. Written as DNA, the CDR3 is TGTGCCATCCAGGGGTATAGTACAAACACTGAAGCTTTCTTT. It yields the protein CAIQGYSTNTEAFF.

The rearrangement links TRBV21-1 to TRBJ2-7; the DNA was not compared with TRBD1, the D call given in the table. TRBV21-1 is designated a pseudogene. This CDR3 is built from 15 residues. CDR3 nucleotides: TGTGCCAGCAGCAAAGTGAAGGGGCGCCTCTACGAGCAGTACTTC. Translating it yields CASSKVKGRLYEQYF.

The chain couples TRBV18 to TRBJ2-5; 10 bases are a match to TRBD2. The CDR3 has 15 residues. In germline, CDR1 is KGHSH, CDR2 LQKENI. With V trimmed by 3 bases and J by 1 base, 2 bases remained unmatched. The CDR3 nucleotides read TGTGCCAGCTCACCGCGGACTAGCGGCCAAGAGACCCAGTACTTC. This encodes CASSPRTSGQETQYF.

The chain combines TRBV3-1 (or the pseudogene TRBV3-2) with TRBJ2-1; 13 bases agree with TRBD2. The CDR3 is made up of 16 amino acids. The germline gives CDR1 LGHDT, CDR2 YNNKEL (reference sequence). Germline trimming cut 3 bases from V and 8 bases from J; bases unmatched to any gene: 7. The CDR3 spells CASSHILAGGRDEQFF. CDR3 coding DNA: TGTGCCAGCAGCCACATACTAGCGGGAGGGCGCGATGAGCAGTTCTTC.

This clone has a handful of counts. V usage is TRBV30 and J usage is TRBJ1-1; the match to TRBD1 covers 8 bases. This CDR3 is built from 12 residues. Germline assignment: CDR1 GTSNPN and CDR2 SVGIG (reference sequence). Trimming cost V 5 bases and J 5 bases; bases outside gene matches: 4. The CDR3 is CAWGWTGTEAFF. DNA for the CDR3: TGTGCCTGGGGTTGGACAGGGACTGAAGCTTTCTTT.

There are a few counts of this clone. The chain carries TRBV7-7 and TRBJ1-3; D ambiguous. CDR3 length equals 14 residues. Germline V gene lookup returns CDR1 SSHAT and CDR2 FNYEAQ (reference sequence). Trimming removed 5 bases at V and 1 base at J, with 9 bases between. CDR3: CASSPSPSGNTIYF. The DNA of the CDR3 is TGTGCCAGCAGCCCTTCACCATCTGGAAACACCATATATTTT.

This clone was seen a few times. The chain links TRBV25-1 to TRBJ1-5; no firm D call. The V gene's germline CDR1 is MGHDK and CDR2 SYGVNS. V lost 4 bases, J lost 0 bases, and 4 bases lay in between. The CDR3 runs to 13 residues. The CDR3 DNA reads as TGTGCCAGCAGTGTCTCTAGCAATCAGCCCCAGCATTTT. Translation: CASSVSSNQPQHF.

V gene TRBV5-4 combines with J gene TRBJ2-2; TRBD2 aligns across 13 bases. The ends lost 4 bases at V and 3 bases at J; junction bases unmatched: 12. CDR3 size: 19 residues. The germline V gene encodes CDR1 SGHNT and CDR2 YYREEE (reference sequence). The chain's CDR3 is CASSTETSGRFWDTGELFF. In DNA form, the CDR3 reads TGTGCCAGCAGCACGGAGACTAGCGGGAGGTTTTGGGACACCGGGGAGCTGTTTTTT.

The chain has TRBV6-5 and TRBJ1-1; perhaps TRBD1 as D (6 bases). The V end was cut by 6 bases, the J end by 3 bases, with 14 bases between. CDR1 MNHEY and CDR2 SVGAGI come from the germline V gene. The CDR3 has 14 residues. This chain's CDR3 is CASRTQQGHTEAFF. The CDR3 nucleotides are TGTGCCAGCAGAACGCAACAGGGACACACTGAAGCTTTCTTT.

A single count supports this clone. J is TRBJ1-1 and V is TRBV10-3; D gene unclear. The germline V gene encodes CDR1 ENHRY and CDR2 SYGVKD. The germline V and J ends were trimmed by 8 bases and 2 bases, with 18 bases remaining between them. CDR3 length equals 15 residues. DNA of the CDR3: TGTGCCATCGGCGAAAGGGCCCCCGGAAACACTGAAGCTTTCTTT. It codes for CAIGERAPGNTEAFF.

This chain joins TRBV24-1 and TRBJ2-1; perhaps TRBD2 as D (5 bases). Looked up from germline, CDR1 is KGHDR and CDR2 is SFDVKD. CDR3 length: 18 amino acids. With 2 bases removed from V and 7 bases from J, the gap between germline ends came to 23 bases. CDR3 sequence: CATSDSPLGSPGVNEQFF. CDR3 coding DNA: TGTGCCACCAGTGATTCTCCCCTCGGAAGTCCCGGGGTGAATGAGCAGTTCTTC.

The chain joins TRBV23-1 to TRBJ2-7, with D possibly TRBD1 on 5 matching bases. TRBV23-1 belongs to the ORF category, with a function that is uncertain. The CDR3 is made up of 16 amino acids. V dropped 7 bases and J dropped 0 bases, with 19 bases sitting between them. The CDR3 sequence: CASNPSAGPFSYEQYF. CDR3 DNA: TGCGCCAGCAATCCCTCCGCAGGGCCCTTCTCCTACGAGCAGTACTTC.